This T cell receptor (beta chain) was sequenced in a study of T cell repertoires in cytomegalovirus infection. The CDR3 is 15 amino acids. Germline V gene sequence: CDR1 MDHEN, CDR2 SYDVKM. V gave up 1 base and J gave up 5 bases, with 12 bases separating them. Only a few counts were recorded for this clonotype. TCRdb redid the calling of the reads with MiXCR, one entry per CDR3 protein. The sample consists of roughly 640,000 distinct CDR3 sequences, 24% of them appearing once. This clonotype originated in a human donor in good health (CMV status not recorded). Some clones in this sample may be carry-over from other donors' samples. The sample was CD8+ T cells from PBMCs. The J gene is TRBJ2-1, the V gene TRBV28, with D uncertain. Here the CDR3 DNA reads TGTGCCAGCAGTTTATCTAGGCTTCCCCACAATGAGCAGTTCTTC. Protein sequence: CASSLSRLPHNEQFF.